The entry that follows covers one TCR beta chain sequence. In the study's own analysis: Scientists estimated how many nucleated cells there were by amplifying reference gene primers. Profiled with immunoSEQ multiplex PCR; TCRdb holds only in-frame clones, not every one. The DNA was the basis for D and trimming; V, J and clone size are from that table. The sample records roughly 10,000 clones, 90% being singletons. This CDR3 is 18 amino acids long. The V segment lost 4 bases and the J segment 0 bases; nucleotides outside the gene matches: 12. This specimen belongs to a study of blood T cell repertoires in COVID-19. For the study at large: Sources were T cells, B-cell-depleted T cells, or PBMCs; the material itself was cDNA or gDNA.

The sample comprised peripheral blood. The sequence was obtained from a human donor in a cohort sampled during active COVID-19. The gene calls are TRBV23-1 and TRBJ2-3, with 8 nucleotides matching TRBD1. TRBV23-1 is classed as an ORF, of uncertain function. This CDR3 reads CASSPRDRSKKSTDTQYF. The DNA of the CDR3 is TGCGCCAGCAGTCCTCGGGACAGGTCGAAAAAAAGCACAGATACGCAGTATTTT.